This record concerns one TCR beta chain sequence. At the DNA level, this CDR3 is encoded by other sequences in the same sample as well. Data came from immunoSEQ multiplex PCR; TCRdb stores just in-frame clones and leaves some out. The sample shows about 2.4 million clones, approximately 93% of them seen only once. These data come from a study of shared clonotypes between healthy human individuals. Germline CDR1 reads SQVTM; CDR2 reads ANQGSEA. CDR3 size: 11 residues. Trimming took off 3 bases at V and 2 bases at J, with 4 bases between the two ends. The sequenced sample consisted of naive CD4+ T cells from PBMCs. Subset meaning: CD45RA+ positively selected. The rearrangement joins TRBV29-1 to TRBJ1-2; D remains unclear. The source of this sequence is a man in his late teens or twenties in good health. Some clones in this sample may be carry-over from other donors' samples. CDR3 nucleotide sequence: TGCAGCGTTGAGAAGAACTATGGCTACACCTTC. Protein: CSVEKNYGYTF.